The clone carrying this T cell receptor beta chain appeared a few times. The sample comes from a study of blood T cell repertoires in COVID-19. Study-wide background: Acute and convalescent COVID-19 samples came from the United States, Italy and Spain. In each case, the material was cDNA or gDNA derived from T cells, B-cell-depleted T cells, or PBMCs.

Per the study methods: Using reference gene primer amplification, nucleated cell counts were estimated. Here immunoSEQ multiplex PCR was the method, and the copy in TCRdb shows in-frame clones only, minus some. V and J calls and clone size follow that table, whereas D and trimming were derived from the DNA. The repertoire consists of over 200,000 clones, with about 91% occurring once and the leading ten covering 0.95% to 1.5%. The sequencing input was PBMCs or T cells enriched from blood (not recorded which). The receptor was isolated from a human donor in a cohort exposed to, infected with or recovered from COVID-19 (not recorded which). The donor label of this sample is uncertain.

The CDR3 sequence is CATGMTGGKTQYF. CDR3 DNA: TGTGCAACAGGAATGACAGGGGGCAAGACCCAGTACTTC. The rearrangement uses TRBV6-5 and TRBJ2-5; 10 bases fit TRBD1. Germline CDR1 and CDR2: MNHEY and SVGAGI. The CDR3 is 13 amino acids.